The T cell receptor (beta chain) described here comes from a study of CD8 T cells in Susac syndrome. In the multiple sclerosis control group, patients were treatment-naive and had stable or active relapsing-remitting disease. Trimming removed 0 bases from V and 2 bases from J, with 11 bases in between. The CDR3 has 15 residues. Germline CDR1 is SGHRS and CDR2 is YFSETQ. General study points: By the study's own acknowledgment, its TCR sequencing and HLA analysis included relatively few individuals.

The RNA input was roughly 0.45 to 1 ug, and it was reverse transcribed with random hexamers. TCRdb reanalysed the immunoSEQ multiplex PCR reads using MiXCR and keeps one entry per CDR3 protein. This sample yields tens of thousands of distinct CDR3 sequences, of which under 96% are seen a single time; around 0.11% belongs to the top ten. This clonotype was seen just once. Its target is not known. Sequencing was performed on CD4+ T cells from PBMCs. This sequence was found in a human donor with multiple sclerosis. This chain connects TRBV5-1 to TRBJ2-5; the D gene is possibly TRBD1 (5 bases). The CDR3 DNA sequence: TGCGCCAGCAGCTTGGAGGCAGGGTCTCAAGAGACCCAGTACTTC. It encodes CASSLEAGSQETQYF.